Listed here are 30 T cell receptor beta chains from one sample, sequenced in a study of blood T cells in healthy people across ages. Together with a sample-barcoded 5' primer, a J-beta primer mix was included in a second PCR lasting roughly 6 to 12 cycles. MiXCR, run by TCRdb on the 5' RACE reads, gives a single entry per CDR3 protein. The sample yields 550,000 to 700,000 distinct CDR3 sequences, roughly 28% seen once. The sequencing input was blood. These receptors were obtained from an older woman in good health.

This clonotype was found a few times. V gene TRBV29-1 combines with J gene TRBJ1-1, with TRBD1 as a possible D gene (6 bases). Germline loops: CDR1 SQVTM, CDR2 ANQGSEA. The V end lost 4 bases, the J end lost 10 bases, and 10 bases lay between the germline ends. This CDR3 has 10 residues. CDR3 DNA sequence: TGCAGCGTTGGTTTAGGGGGAGCTTTCTTT. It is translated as CSVGLGGAFF.

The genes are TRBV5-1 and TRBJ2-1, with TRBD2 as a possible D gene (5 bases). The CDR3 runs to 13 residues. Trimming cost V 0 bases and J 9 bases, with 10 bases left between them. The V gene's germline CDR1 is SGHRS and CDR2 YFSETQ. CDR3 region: CASSLAGAAEQFF. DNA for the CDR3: TGCGCCAGCAGCTTGGCAGGAGCGGCTGAGCAGTTCTTC.

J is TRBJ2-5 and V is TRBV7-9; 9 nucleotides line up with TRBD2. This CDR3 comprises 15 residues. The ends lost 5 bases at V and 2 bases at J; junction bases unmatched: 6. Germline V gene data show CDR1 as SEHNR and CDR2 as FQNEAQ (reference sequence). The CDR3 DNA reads TGTGCCAGCAGCCGACTAGCGGTGCTTCAAGAGACCCAGTACTTC. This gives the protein CASSRLAVLQETQYF.

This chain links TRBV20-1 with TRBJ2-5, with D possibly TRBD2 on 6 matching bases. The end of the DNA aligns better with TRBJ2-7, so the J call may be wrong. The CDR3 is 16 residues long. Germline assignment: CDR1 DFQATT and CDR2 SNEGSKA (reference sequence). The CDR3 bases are TGCAGTGCTAGAGGTCCCGGAACTAGCTCAGGCAACGAGCAGTACTTC. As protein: CSARGPGTSSGNEQYF.

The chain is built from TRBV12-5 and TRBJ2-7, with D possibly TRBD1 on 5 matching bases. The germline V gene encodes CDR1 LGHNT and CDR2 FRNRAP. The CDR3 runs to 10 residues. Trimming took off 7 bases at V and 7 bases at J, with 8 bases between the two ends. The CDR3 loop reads CASEGAEQYF. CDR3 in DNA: TGTGCTAGTGAAGGGGCTGAGCAGTACTTC.

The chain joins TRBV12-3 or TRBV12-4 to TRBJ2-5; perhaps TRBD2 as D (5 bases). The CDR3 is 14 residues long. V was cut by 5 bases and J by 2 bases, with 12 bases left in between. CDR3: CASSALAQQETQYF. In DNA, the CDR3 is TGTGCCAGCAGTGCATTAGCGCAACAAGAGACCCAGTACTTC.

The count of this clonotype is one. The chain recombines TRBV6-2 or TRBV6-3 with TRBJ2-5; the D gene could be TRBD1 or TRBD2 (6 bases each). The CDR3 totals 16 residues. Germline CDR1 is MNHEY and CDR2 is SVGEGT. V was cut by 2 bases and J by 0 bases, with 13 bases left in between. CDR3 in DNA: TGTGCCAGCAGTTACGGTGGGGGGACACACCAAGAGACCCAGTACTTC. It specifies CASSYGGGTHQETQYF.

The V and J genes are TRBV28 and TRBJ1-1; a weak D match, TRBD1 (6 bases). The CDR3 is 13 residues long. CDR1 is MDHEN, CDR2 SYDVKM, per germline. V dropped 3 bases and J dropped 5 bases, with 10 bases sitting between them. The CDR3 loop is CASSFRGLTEAFF. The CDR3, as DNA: TGTGCCAGCAGTTTCCGGGGGCTTACTGAAGCTTTCTTT.

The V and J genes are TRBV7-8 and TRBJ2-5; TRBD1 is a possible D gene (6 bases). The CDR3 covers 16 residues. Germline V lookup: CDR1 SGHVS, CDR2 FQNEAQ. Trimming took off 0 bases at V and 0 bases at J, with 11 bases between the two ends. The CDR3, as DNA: TGTGCCAGCAGCTTAGCCGGGACAAGCTACCAAGAGACCCAGTACTTC. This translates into CASSLAGTSYQETQYF. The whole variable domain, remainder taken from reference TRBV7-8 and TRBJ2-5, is GAGVSQSPRYKVAKRGQDVALRCDPISGHVSLFWYQQALGQGPEFLTYFQNEAQLDKSGLPSDRFFAERPEGSVSTLKIQRTQQEDSAVYLCASSLAGTSYQETQYFGPGTRLLVL.

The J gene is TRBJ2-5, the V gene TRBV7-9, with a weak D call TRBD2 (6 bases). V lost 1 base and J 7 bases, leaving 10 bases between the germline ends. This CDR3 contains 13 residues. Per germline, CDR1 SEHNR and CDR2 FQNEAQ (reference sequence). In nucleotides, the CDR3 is TGTGCCAGCAGCTTAGAACTGGAGGGGACCCAGTACTTC. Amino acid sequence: CASSLELEGTQYF.

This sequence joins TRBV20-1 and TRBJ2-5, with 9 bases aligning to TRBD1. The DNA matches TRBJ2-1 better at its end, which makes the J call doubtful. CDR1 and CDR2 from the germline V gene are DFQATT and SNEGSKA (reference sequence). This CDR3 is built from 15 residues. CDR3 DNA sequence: TGCAGTGCTTATACCTGGACAGGGGTTCTCAATGAGCAGTTCTTC. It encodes CSAYTWTGVLNEQFF.

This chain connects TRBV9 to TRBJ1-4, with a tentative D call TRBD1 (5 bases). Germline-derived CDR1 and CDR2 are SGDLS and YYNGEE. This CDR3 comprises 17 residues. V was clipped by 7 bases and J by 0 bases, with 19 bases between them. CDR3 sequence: CASGLAPTDATNEKLFF. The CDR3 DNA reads TGTGCCAGCGGATTGGCCCCGACAGATGCAACTAATGAAAAACTGTTTTTT.

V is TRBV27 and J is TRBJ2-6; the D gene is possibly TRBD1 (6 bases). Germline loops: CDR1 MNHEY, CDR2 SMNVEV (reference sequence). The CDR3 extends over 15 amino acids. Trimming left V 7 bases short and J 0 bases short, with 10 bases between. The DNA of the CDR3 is TGTGCCAGCACAGGGGTCAGCTCTGGGGCCAACGTCCTGACTTTC. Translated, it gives CASTGVSSGANVLTF.

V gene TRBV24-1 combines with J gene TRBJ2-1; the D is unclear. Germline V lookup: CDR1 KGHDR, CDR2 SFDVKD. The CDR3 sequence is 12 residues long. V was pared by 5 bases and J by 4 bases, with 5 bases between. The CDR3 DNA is TGTGCCACCAGTGGCCCGTACAATGAGCAGTTCTTC. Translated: CATSGPYNEQFF.

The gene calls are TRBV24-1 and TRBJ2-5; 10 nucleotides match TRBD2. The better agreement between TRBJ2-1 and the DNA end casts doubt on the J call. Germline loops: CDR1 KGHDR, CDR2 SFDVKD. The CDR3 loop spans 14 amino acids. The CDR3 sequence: CATSQAGGPGEQFF. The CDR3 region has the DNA TGTGCCACCAGTCAAGCGGGGGGGCCTGGAGAGCAGTTCTTC.

The CDR3 coding sequence is TGTGCCAGCAGCTCTAACAGGGGGCGGGAGACCCAGTACTTC. As protein: CASSSNRGRETQYF. The chain uses TRBV7-2 and TRBJ2-5, with 9 bases identical to TRBD1. Germline V gene data show CDR1 as SGHTA and CDR2 as FQGNSA. J was trimmed by 5 bases and V by 4 bases; bases with no gene match: 5. The CDR3 length is 14 residues.

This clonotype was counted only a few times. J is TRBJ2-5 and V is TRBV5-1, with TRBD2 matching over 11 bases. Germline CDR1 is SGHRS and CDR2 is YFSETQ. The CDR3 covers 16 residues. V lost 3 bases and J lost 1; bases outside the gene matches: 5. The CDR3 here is CASSSLGLAAQETQYF. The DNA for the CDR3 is TGCGCCAGCAGCTCCTTGGGACTAGCGGCCCAAGAGACCCAGTACTTC.

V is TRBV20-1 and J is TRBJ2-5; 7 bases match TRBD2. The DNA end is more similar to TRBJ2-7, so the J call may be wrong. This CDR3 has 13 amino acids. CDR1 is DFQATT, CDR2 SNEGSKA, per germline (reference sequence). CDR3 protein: CSAARRGAYEQYF. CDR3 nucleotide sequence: TGCAGTGCTGCCCGACGGGGGGCCTACGAGCAGTACTTC.

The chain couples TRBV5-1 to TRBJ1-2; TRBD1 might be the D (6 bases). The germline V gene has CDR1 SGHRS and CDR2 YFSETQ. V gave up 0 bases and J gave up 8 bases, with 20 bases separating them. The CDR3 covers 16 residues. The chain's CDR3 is CASSLALQGTPDGYTF. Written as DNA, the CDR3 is TGCGCCAGCAGCTTGGCCCTCCAGGGGACCCCAGACGGCTACACCTTC.

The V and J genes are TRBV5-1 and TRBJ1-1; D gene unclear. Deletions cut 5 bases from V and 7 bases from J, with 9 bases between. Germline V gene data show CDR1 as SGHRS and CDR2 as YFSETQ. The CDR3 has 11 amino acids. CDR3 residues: CASRIGVEAFF. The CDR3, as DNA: TGCGCCAGCAGGATCGGCGTTGAAGCTTTCTTT. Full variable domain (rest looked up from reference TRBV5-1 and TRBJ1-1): KAGVTQTPRYLIKTRGQQVTLSCSPISGHRSVSWYQQTPGQGLQFLFEYFSETQRNKGNFPGRFSGRQFSNSRSEMNVSTLELGDSALYLCASRIGVEAFFGQGTRLTVV.

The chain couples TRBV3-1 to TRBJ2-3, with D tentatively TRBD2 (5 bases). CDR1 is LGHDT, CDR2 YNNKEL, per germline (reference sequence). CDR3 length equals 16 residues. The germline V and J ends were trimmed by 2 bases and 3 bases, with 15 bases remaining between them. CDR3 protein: CASSQRLSGRTDTQYF. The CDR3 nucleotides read TGTGCCAGCAGCCAAAGGTTGTCGGGAAGGACAGATACGCAGTATTTT.

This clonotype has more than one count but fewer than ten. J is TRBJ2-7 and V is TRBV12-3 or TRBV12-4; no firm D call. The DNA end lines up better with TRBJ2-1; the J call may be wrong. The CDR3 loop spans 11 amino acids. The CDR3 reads CASWAYNEQFF. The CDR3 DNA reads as TGTGCCAGTTGGGCTTACAATGAGCAGTTCTTC.

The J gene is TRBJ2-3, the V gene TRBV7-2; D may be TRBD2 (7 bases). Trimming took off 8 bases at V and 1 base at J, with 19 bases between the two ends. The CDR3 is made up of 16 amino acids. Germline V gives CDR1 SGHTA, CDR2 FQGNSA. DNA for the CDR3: TGTGCCAGCTCAAGGGGGGGCCGGGGGGGCACAGATACGCAGTATTTT. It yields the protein CASSRGGRGGTDTQYF.

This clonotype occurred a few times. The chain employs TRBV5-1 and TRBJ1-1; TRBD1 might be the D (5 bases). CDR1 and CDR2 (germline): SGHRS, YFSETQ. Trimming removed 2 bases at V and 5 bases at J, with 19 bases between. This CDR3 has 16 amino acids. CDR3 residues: CASSLGGPGGETEAFF. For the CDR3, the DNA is TGCGCCAGCAGCTTAGGCGGGCCAGGAGGGGAAACTGAAGCTTTCTTT.

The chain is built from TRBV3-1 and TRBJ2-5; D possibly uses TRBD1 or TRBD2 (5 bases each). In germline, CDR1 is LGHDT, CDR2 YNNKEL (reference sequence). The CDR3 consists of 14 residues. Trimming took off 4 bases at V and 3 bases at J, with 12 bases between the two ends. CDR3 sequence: CASSPVGGKETQYF. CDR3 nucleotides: TGTGCCAGCAGCCCTGTTGGGGGAAAAGAGACCCAGTACTTC.

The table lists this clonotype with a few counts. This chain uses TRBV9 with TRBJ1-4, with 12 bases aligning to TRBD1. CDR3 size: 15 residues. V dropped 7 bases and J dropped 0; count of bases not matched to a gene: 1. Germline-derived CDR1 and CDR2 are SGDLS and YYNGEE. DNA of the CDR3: TGTGCCAGCGGGACAGGGGGCACAACTAATGAAAAACTGTTTTTT. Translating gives CASGTGGTTNEKLFF.

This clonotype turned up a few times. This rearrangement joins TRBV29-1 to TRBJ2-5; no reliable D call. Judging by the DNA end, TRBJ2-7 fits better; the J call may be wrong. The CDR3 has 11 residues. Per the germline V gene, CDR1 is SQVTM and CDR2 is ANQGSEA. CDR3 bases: TGCAGCGTTGCGCTTCAGGACGAGCAGTACTTC. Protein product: CSVALQDEQYF.

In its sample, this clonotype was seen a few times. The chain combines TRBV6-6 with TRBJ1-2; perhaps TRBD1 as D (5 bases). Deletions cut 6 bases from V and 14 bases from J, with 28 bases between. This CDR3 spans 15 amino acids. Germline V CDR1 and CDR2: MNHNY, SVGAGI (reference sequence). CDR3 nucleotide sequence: TGTGCCAGCAGCCCTCTTATACGGGACGCCTTCCGAGAGACCTTC. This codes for CASSPLIRDAFRETF.

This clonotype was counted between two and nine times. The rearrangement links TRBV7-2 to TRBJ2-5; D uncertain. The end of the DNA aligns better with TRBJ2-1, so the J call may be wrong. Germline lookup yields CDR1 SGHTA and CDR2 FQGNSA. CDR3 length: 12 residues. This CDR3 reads CASSRRGGEQFF. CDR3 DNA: TGTGCCAGCAGCCGGAGAGGTGGCGAGCAGTTCTTC.

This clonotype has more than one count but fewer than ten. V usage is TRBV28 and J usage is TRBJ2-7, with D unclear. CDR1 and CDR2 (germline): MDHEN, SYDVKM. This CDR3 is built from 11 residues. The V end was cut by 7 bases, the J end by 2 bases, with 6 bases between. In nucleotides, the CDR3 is TGTGCCAGCAAGGCAGCCTACGAGCAGTACTTC. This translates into CASKAAYEQYF.